This is a list of T cell receptor beta chains from one sample in a study of T cells in localized non-small cell lung cancer. Here immunoSEQ multiplex PCR was the method, and the copy in TCRdb shows in-frame clones only, minus some. The sample lists about 59,000 clones, 70% to 90% occurring once. The source was peripheral blood, collected before any cancer treatment. The receptors derive from a man between 40 and 75 years old with stage I squamous cell lung carcinoma. The CDR3 runs from the conserved cysteine through the conserved F or W. The D gene is left open where the match is weak.

d_gene | v_gene | CDR3aa
- | TRBV6-1 | CASSEVTDTGELFF
- | TRBV15 | CATSIRTGELFF
- | TRBV28 | CASRTTEYEQYF
- | TRBV30 | CAWSVPVGLSSSGANVLTF
- | TRBV11-2 | CASSFLDGYNEQFF
- | TRBV7-6 | CASSLTINFGGPGGELFF
TRBD1 | TRBV6-6 | CASSPGQGDHNEQFF
- | TRBV7-2 | CASSFGGSSYNEQFF
- | TRBV7-3 | CASSSQGGSSYEQYF
- | TRBV28 | CASSLLGAGGNTIYF
- | TRBV5-6 | CASRPSRGNTEAFF
- | TRBV5-1 | CASSPDSAYNEQFF
- | TRBV7-6 | CASSSQPHEQFF
- | TRBV5-1 | CASSLAGAVTEAFF
TRBD2 | TRBV7-2 | CASSLGRLAGSGELFF
TRBD1 | TRBV19 | CASSTQTGYGTEAFF
TRBD1 | TRBV5-6 | CASSRTGGNQPQHF
- | TRBV5-1 | CASSRGVGLGTDTQYF
- | TRBV7-9 | CASSSVAGSQPQHF
- | TRBV30 | CAWTSYRSYEQYF
- | TRBV9 | CASSVVGRLHNEQFF
TRBD1 | TRBV5-6 | CASSLTGTGGRETQYF
TRBD2 | TRBV29-1 | CSVTGGGETQYF
TRBD2 | TRBV27 | CASSLLAGEREQYF
TRBD2 | TRBV5-4 | CASARDLAGDTGELFF
TRBD1 | TRBV5-4 | CAIKGTGVTDTQYF